Sequencing of this T cell receptor beta chain was carried out in a study of beta chain features in type 1 diabetes. Study-wide results and limits: All four CD4+ subsets from Type 1 diabetes patients carried moderately but significantly shorter TCRB CDR3s. Fewer insertions but more deletions were seen at VDJ junctions in type 1 diabetes patients.

Expressed TCRB transcripts were sequenced because the isolated RNA had all been reverse transcribed beforehand. The average output of naive, central memory and regulatory T cell samples was approximately 3.6 million reads. Assay: immunoSEQ multiplex PCR; the TCRdb copy retains only in-frame clones and omits some. The data hold about 340,000 clones, with around 9% observed a single time. The ends were cut back, 7 bases at V and 2 bases at J, with 8 bases in the middle. Per the germline V gene, CDR1 is SNHLY and CDR2 is FYNNEI. The CDR3 consists of 12 residues. As concerns this clone: Its target is not known.

The V gene is TRBV2, the J gene TRBJ2-5; weak D call: TRBD2 (5 bases). Sequencing input: central memory CD4+ T cells from blood. This sequence was found in a man aged 25 to 45 with type 1 diabetes. The CDR3 here is CASKTTQETQYF. Written as DNA, the CDR3 is TGTGCCAGCAAGACTACGCAAGAGACCCAGTACTTC. The full variable domain, with the rest looked up from reference TRBV2 and TRBJ2-5, is EPEVTQTPSHQVTQMGQEVILRCVPISNHLYFYWYRQILGQKVEFLVSFYNNEISEKSEIFDDQFSVERPDGSNFTLKIRSTKLEDSAMYFCASKTTQETQYFGPGTRLLVL.